Below, 27 T cell receptor beta chains from the same sample are listed, as sequenced in a study of blood T cell repertoires in COVID-19. Profiled with immunoSEQ multiplex PCR; TCRdb holds only in-frame clones, not every one. The repertoire holds just over 150,000 clones, with about four fifths as singletons. The sequencing sample was made of peripheral blood. The source is a man aged 55 to 70 with acute or convalescent COVID-19.

J is TRBJ1-1 and V is TRBV20-1; no firm D call. This CDR3 has 10 amino acids. Deletions cut 3 bases from V and 6 bases from J, with 5 bases between. Germline V gene data show CDR1 as DFQATT and CDR2 as SNEGSKA (reference sequence). DNA of the CDR3: TGCAGTGCTAGCTCGGCTGAAGCTTTCTTT. It encodes CSASSAEAFF.

V usage is TRBV10-3 and J usage is TRBJ1-1; D not certain. Germline assignment: CDR1 ENHRY and CDR2 SYGVKD. V was clipped by 5 bases and J by 0 bases, with 13 bases between them. The CDR3 totals 15 residues. This CDR3 is CAISLGSPMNTEAFF. The CDR3 region has the DNA TGTGCCATCAGTTTGGGCTCGCCTATGAACACTGAAGCTTTCTTT.

CDR3 loop: CASSAVVGQGAREQYF. CDR3 in DNA: TGTGCCAGCAGTGCGGTGGTGGGACAGGGGGCGCGGGAGCAGTACTTC. The V and J genes are TRBV2 and TRBJ2-7, with 12 bases lining up with TRBD1. The germline V gene has CDR1 SNHLY and CDR2 FYNNEI. This CDR3 is built from 16 residues. The J segment lost 7 bases and the V segment lost 4 bases, leaving 11 bases of the junction unmatched.

The V gene is TRBV2, the J gene TRBJ2-1; 8 positions match TRBD2. Germline V gene sequence: CDR1 SNHLY, CDR2 FYNNEI. J lost 8 bases, V lost 10 bases, and 13 bases had no gene match. The CDR3 consists of 14 residues. CDR3 nucleotide sequence: TGTGCCACCGAACCCCCGGGACTAGTCTATGAGCAGTTCTTC. Its translation: CATEPPGLVYEQFF.

This clone was found a few times. V gene TRBV27 combines with J gene TRBJ2-6, with a weak D call TRBD1 (5 bases). The CDR3 has 17 residues. Trimming took off 4 bases at V and 0 bases at J, with 13 bases between the two ends. The V gene's germline CDR1 is MNHEY and CDR2 SMNVEV (reference sequence). CDR3 in amino acids: CASSSRLTDSGANVLTF. The CDR3 DNA is TGTGCCAGCAGTTCAAGACTGACAGACTCTGGGGCCAACGTCCTGACTTTC.

The chain links TRBV7-3 to TRBJ2-3; a weak D match, TRBD2 (6 bases). V lost 4 bases and J lost 2, with 13 bases in between. Germline CDR1 and CDR2: SGHTA and FQGTGA. CDR3 length: 15 residues. CDR3 nucleotide sequence: TGTGCCAGCAGCTCGGAGGGCGTTGTCACAGATACGCAGTATTTT. Translation: CASSSEGVVTDTQYF.

This clone occurred once. The genes are TRBV15 and TRBJ1-4, with no clear D. Trimming took 8 bases from V and 11 from J, leaving 21 bases between them. The germline CDR1 and CDR2 sequences are LNHNV and YYDKDF (reference sequence). The CDR3 length is 14 residues. Here the CDR3 reads CATRTDAAVGKLFF. The CDR3, as DNA: TGTGCCACCCGGACGGACGCAGCGGTGGGCAAACTGTTTTTT.

The chain carries TRBV4-3 and TRBJ1-1; a possible D gene is TRBD1 (5 bases). The CDR3 has 17 amino acids. Germline lookup yields CDR1 LGHNA and CDR2 YSLEER. V lost 0 bases and J lost 4, with 18 bases in between. In DNA form, the CDR3 reads TGCGCCAGCAGCCAAGATGGCATGAAGGCAGGGCGCACTGAAGCTTTCTTT. Protein sequence: CASSQDGMKAGRTEAFF.

The chain is built from TRBV27 and TRBJ2-7; the match to TRBD2 covers 9 bases. Germline V gene sequence: CDR1 MNHEY, CDR2 SMNVEV (reference sequence). V was pared by 9 bases and J by 3 bases, with 6 bases of the junction left unmatched. The CDR3 loop spans 13 amino acids. CDR3 loop: CARGLAGNYEQYF. CDR3 DNA sequence: TGTGCCAGGGGTCTAGCGGGGAACTACGAGCAGTACTTC.

The J gene is TRBJ1-1, the V gene TRBV4-3; no firm D call. The length of the CDR3 is 14 residues. Between the trimmed V and J ends, which lost 0 bases and 7 bases, there was a span of 12 bases. Germline V gives CDR1 LGHNA, CDR2 YSLEER. CDR3 loop: CASSQDSRWSEAFF. Written as DNA, the CDR3 is TGCGCCAGCAGCCAAGATTCTAGGTGGAGTGAAGCTTTCTTT.

V and J are TRBV4-1 and TRBJ1-4; 7 nucleotides match TRBD1. Germline CDR1 is MGHRA and CDR2 is YSYEKL. There are 14 residues in the CDR3. V lost 1 base and J lost 9; bases outside the gene matches: 5. CDR3 sequence reads: CASSQGRGQQKLFF. CDR3 DNA: TGCGCCAGCAGCCAAGGGCGGGGACAGCAAAAACTGTTTTTT.

The chain links TRBV7-9 to TRBJ2-1; 9 bases line up with TRBD2. J gave up 7 bases and V 2 bases, and 3 bases lay outside the gene matches. The CDR3 length is 14 residues. Germline assignment: CDR1 SEHNR and CDR2 FQNEAQ (reference sequence). The chain's CDR3 is CASSLKTSGNEQFF. CDR3 in DNA: TGTGCCAGCAGCTTAAAGACTAGCGGAAATGAGCAGTTCTTC.

The rearrangement links TRBV7-2 to TRBJ2-7; possibly TRBD2 for D (6 bases). V was cut by 5 bases and J by 0 bases, with 11 bases left in between. The CDR3 consists of 14 residues. Germline CDR1 reads SGHTA; CDR2 reads FQGNSA. In DNA form, the CDR3 reads TGTGCCAGCAGCCCCTTTAGCGGCTCCTACGAGCAGTACTTC. Protein: CASSPFSGSYEQYF.

This rearrangement joins TRBV19 to TRBJ2-2; 7 bases fit TRBD1. CDR3 length equals 16 residues. V gave up 2 bases and J gave up 7 bases; unmatched junction bases: 10. Germline V gene lookup returns CDR1 LNHDA and CDR2 SQIVND (reference sequence). CDR3 nucleotides: TGTGCCAGTAGTATAAGGGGCAGGGGGTCGATCGGGGAGCTGTTTTTT. Protein sequence: CASSIRGRGSIGELFF.

This chain uses TRBV5-1 with TRBJ2-3, with a possible D match to TRBD2 (6 bases). The germline V and J ends were trimmed by 3 bases and 8 bases, with 19 bases remaining between them. CDR3 length: 15 amino acids. Per the germline V gene, CDR1 is SGHRS and CDR2 is YFSETQ. The CDR3 sequence: CASSSPGLGGGTQYF. The CDR3 DNA reads as TGCGCCAGCAGCTCCCCGGGACTGGGGGGAGGTACGCAGTATTTT. Combining the CDR3 with reference TRBV5-1 and TRBJ2-3 gives the whole variable domain KAGVTQTPRYLIKTRGQQVTLSCSPISGHRSVSWYQQTPGQGLQFLFEYFSETQRNKGNFPGRFSGRQFSNSRSEMNVSTLELGDSALYLCASSSPGLGGGTQYFGPGTRLTVL.

This clone was observed a single time. The genes are TRBV7-9 and TRBJ2-5, with 9 bases identical to TRBD1. V gave up 6 bases and J gave up 5 bases; unmatched junction bases: 10. This CDR3 has 15 amino acids. CDR1 is SEHNR, CDR2 FQNEAQ, per germline (reference sequence). DNA for the CDR3: TGTGCCAGCAGTAAGACAGGGGGAACCCCGGAGACCCAGTACTTC. Translation: CASSKTGGTPETQYF.

V usage is TRBV19 and J usage is TRBJ1-4; 8 bases align to TRBD1. V lost 6 bases, J lost 5 bases, and 11 bases stayed unmatched. CDR1 and CDR2 from the germline V gene are LNHDA and SQIVND (reference sequence). This CDR3 is 16 amino acids long. The CDR3 region has the DNA TGTGCCAGTAGACCCGGACAGGGAACTTCGAATGAAAAACTGTTTTTT. It translates to CASRPGQGTSNEKLFF.

This rearrangement joins TRBV18 to TRBJ2-7; D remains ambiguous. Germline V gene sequence: CDR1 KGHSH, CDR2 LQKENI. The CDR3 covers 15 residues. V dropped 1 base and J dropped 0 bases, with 10 bases sitting between them. The CDR3 coding sequence is TGTGCCAGCTCACCACAGCAGGAATCCTCCTACGAGCAGTACTTC. Its protein product is CASSPQQESSYEQYF.

The V and J genes are TRBV11-3 and TRBJ1-2; 7 bases map to TRBD1. V gave up 4 bases and J gave up 2 bases; unmatched junction bases: 10. The CDR3 is 16 amino acids. Germline V gene sequence: CDR1 SGHNT, CDR2 YENEEA. In DNA, the CDR3 is TGTGCCAGCAGCTGCGCGGGACAGCTTCTCAACTATGGCTACACCTTC. It codes for CASSCAGQLLNYGYTF.

This clone was counted a single time. CDR3 bases: TGTGCCAGCAGCCCCGGGAGGGCAGGGGGGACGGGCCAGCCCCAGCATTTT. It specifies CASSPGRAGGTGQPQHF. V and J are TRBV7-8 and TRBJ1-5, with 7 bases lining up with TRBD1. There are 17 residues in the CDR3. The junction had 17 bases not matched to a gene; V was cut back by 5 bases and J by 7 bases. CDR1 and CDR2 (germline): SGHVS, FQNEAQ.

The chain links TRBV5-6 to TRBJ2-5, with TRBD2 as a possible D gene (6 bases). This CDR3 has 13 amino acids. V shed 4 bases and J shed 5 bases, with 12 bases lying between them. The germline V gene has CDR1 SGHDT and CDR2 YYEEEE. DNA for the CDR3: TGTGCCAGCAGCGATGGAGGGTCGGAGACCCAGTACTTC. Translated, it gives CASSDGGSETQYF.

This rearrangement joins TRBV5-4 to TRBJ2-4; 7 positions match TRBD2. Looked up from germline, CDR1 is SGHNT and CDR2 is YYREEE (reference sequence). V shed 4 bases and J 2 bases; nucleotides not matched to a gene: 6. The CDR3 length is 15 residues. The CDR3 here is CASSNPGGTKNIQYF. CDR3 in DNA: TGTGCCAGCAGCAACCCCGGGGGGACCAAAAACATTCAGTACTTC.

The chain has TRBV28 and TRBJ2-2, with D possibly TRBD1 on 6 matching bases. The CDR3 totals 14 residues. Germline V gene data show CDR1 as MDHEN and CDR2 as SYDVKM. With 5 bases removed from V and 1 base from J, the gap between germline ends came to 8 bases. For the CDR3, the DNA is TGTGCCAGCAGTCCGGGACAGAACACCGGGGAGCTGTTTTTT. The encoded protein is CASSPGQNTGELFF.

V is TRBV12-3 or TRBV12-4 and J is TRBJ1-6, with 7 bases lining up with TRBD1. J lost 9 bases, V lost 8 bases, and 7 bases had no gene match. This CDR3 region has 13 residues. CDR3 residues: CASQAQGGSPLHF. The CDR3 coding sequence is TGTGCCAGCCAAGCGCAGGGGGGTTCACCCCTCCACTTT.

This clone was seen a few times. V and J are TRBV29-1 and TRBJ1-1; 8 bases match TRBD1. Germline V lookup: CDR1 SQVTM, CDR2 ANQGSEA. Trimming cost V 6 bases and J 7 bases; bases outside gene matches: 13. The CDR3 is made up of 14 amino acids. CDR3 DNA sequence: TGCAGCGTCCAAGCAGGGACAGGCCTCGGTGAAGCTTTCTTT. Protein: CSVQAGTGLGEAFF.

The gene calls are TRBV4-2 and TRBJ1-4; D ambiguous. V was clipped by 0 bases and J by 3 bases, with 8 bases between them. This CDR3 region has 15 residues. The germline CDR1 and CDR2 sequences are LGHNA and YNFKEQ. CDR3 loop: CASSQDHRANEKLFF. The CDR3, as DNA: TGTGCCAGCAGCCAAGATCACAGAGCTAATGAAAAACTGTTTTTT.

This rearrangement joins TRBV6-1 to TRBJ2-1; no definite D call. There are 15 residues in the CDR3. The germline V gene has CDR1 MNHNS and CDR2 SASEGT. With 1 base removed from V and 1 base from J, the gap between germline ends came to 8 bases. Here the CDR3 reads CASSEGPGSYNEQFF. DNA of the CDR3: TGTGCCAGCAGTGAAGGCCCGGGTTCCTACAATGAGCAGTTCTTC.